These T cell receptor beta chains were read from a single sample in a study of cytomegalovirus exposure and HLA in healthy donors. Produced via immunoSEQ multiplex PCR; TCRdb's table is partial and in-frame only. The data show roughly 230,000 clones, nearly 95% seen once. Material for sequencing was PBMCs. All receptors come from a girl aged 2 to 10 in good health and CMV-seronegative. The CDR3 runs from the conserved cysteine through the conserved F or W.

V gene	J gene	CDR3 protein
TRBV29-1	TRBJ2-5	CSVDRLAGDPGKTQYF
TRBV7-9	TRBJ1-5	CASSLDSWSAQHF
TRBV4-2	TRBJ1-2	CASSQWYSDRDSPGYGYTF
TRBV7-2	TRBJ2-7	CASSRGQGASYEQYF
TRBV10-3	TRBJ2-1	CAISELTGAYNEQFF
TRBV28	TRBJ1-4	CASSHSTNEKLFF
TRBV25-1	TRBJ2-7	CARVQGTTNEQYF
TRBV12-5	TRBJ2-7	CASDPGQGDYEQYF
TRBV5-4	TRBJ2-3	CASSLGGASGSWTDTQYF
TRBV6-1	TRBJ1-2	CASSSGTGGSGYTF
TRBV19	TRBJ1-1	CAGSGLNTEAFF
TRBV11-2	TRBJ1-2	CASSSGQGQENYGYTF
TRBV5-6	TRBJ1-2	CASSLGDFNYGYTF
TRBV13	TRBJ2-7	CASSFLDPYEQYF
TRBV5-1	TRBJ2-4	CASSNPQGQGVYLAKNIQYF
TRBV21-1	TRBJ1-1	CASSKAQGTEAFF
TRBV9	TRBJ2-7	CASSLRPGVEQYF
TRBV5-6	TRBJ2-7	CASSRTFRLAISSYEQYF
TRBV6-5	TRBJ1-4	CASSYSGTGNEKLFF
TRBV7-7	TRBJ2-1	CASSSRPGSRDEQFF
TRBV7-9	TRBJ2-7	CASSPGPGLAGDHEQYF
TRBV5-8	TRBJ2-7	CASSSSGGVGYGVYEQYF
TRBV5-5	TRBJ2-7	CASRPAGQSYEQYF
TRBV5-4	TRBJ2-5	CASSLAGETQYF
TRBV10-1	TRBJ2-1	CASSETSGTNEQFF
TRBV7-6	TRBJ2-2	CASSSTSGGPNTGELFF
TRBV5-6	TRBJ1-2	CASSLTGPGDGYTF
TRBV15	TRBJ2-1	CATSRDSGSLNEQFF
TRBV5-1	TRBJ1-6	CASSSGTDNSPLHF
TRBV5-1	TRBJ1-2	CASSGAGTGRDGYTF
TRBV19	TRBJ2-7	CASSTQGQHYEQYF
TRBV9	TRBJ2-7	CASSVAASDVYEQYF
TRBV10-3	TRBJ2-5	CAISESGRSETQYF
TRBV28	TRBJ1-1	CASSSANEGNTEAFF
TRBV29-1	TRBJ1-2	CSVYRDGYTF
TRBV11-3	TRBJ1-6	CASSLGGNSPLHF
TRBV7-9	TRBJ1-5	CASSPGQGGNQPQHF
TRBV2	TRBJ2-3	CAREAGGRSTDTQYF
TRBV18	TRBJ1-1	CASSLGQGGDTEAFF
TRBV20-1	TRBJ2-7	CSAWTGVEQYF
TRBV20-1	TRBJ2-7	CSATTGIEQYF
TRBV27	TRBJ1-1	CATKQSTEAFF
TRBV29-1	TRBJ2-3	CSVETGGRGDTQYF
TRBV11-3	TRBJ2-3	CASSLGTGGTDTQYF
TRBV5-4	TRBJ1-6	CASSLWQGNNSPLHF
TRBV6-5	TRBJ2-1	CASSYSPYNEQFF
TRBV27	TRBJ2-3	CASRDYRSTDTQYF
TRBV11-3	TRBJ2-1	CASSLGQGEGDEQFF
TRBV7-8	TRBJ1-5	CASSFLQGATSNQPQHF
TRBV5-1	TRBJ2-7	CASSLRTGKGEQYF
TRBV6-5	TRBJ2-1	CASSYSSQRLYNEQFF
TRBV2	TRBJ1-4	CASSEAGNEKLFF
TRBV5-1	TRBJ1-1	CASSFETGLEAFF
TRBV28	TRBJ2-7	CASSFEVMDYEQYF
TRBV5-4	TRBJ1-1	CASGQGRAEAFF